A selection of T cell receptor beta chains follows, all from one sample in a study of OX40 agonist ivuxolimab in advanced cancers. Here immunoSEQ multiplex PCR was the method, and the copy in TCRdb shows in-frame clones only, minus some. The table lists 25,000 to 35,000 clones, approximately 83% of them singletons, with roughly 31% in the top ten. The sample in question was CD4+ or CD8+ T cells sorted from blood, obtained in a trial of the OX40 agonist ivuxolimab. These receptors were collected from an adult with an advanced solid tumor such as melanoma, head and neck, liver or kidney cancer. Each CDR3 is given with its conserved first and last residue. Fields, in order: clone size, V gene, J gene, D gene, CDR3 protein, CDR3 DNA. D genes are given only for firm matches. A row's size may be missing; if present it is once, few, many or a size class.

abundance: -; v_gene: TRBV19; j_gene: TRBJ2-5; d_gene: -; CDR3aa: CASSPPGETQYF; CDR3nt: TGTGCCAGTAGTCCCCCTGGAGAGACCCAGTACTTC
abundance: -; v_gene: TRBV7-2; j_gene: TRBJ2-1; d_gene: -; CDR3aa: CASSSAYGDPYNEQFF; CDR3nt: TGTGCCAGCAGCTCGGCCTATGGCGACCCCTACAATGAGCAGTTCTTC
abundance: -; v_gene: TRBV7-6; j_gene: TRBJ2-1; d_gene: -; CDR3aa: CASSFRGDRDNEQFF; CDR3nt: TGTGCCAGCAGCTTTAGGGGGGATCGGGACAATGAGCAGTTCTTC
abundance: -; v_gene: TRBV5-1; j_gene: TRBJ1-1; d_gene: -; CDR3aa: CASSLSLGTEAFF; CDR3nt: TGCGCCAGCAGCTTGTCCTTGGGCACTGAAGCTTTCTTT
abundance: -; v_gene: TRBV7-2; j_gene: TRBJ2-7; d_gene: -; CDR3aa: CASSPRSYEQYF; CDR3nt: TGTGCCAGCAGCCCCCGGTCTTACGAGCAGTACTTC
abundance: -; v_gene: TRBV6-1; j_gene: TRBJ2-7; d_gene: -; CDR3aa: CASSEGWGTSYEQYF; CDR3nt: TGTGCCAGCAGTGAAGGTTGGGGTACTTCCTACGAGCAGTACTTC
abundance: -; v_gene: TRBV28; j_gene: TRBJ2-7; d_gene: TRBD2; CDR3aa: CASSPLTVSSGGFYEQYF; CDR3nt: TGTGCCAGCAGTCCACTTACCGTTTCCAGCGGGGGTTTCTACGAGCAGTACTTC
abundance: -; v_gene: TRBV4-1; j_gene: TRBJ2-7; d_gene: TRBD2; CDR3aa: CASSQAGGAYGQYF; CDR3nt: TGCGCCAGCAGCCAAGCCGGGGGGGCCTACGGGCAGTACTTC
abundance: -; v_gene: TRBV30; j_gene: TRBJ2-7; d_gene: TRBD2; CDR3aa: CAWSSTSGGAREQYF; CDR3nt: TGTGCCTGGAGTTCGACTAGCGGGGGGGCGAGGGAGCAGTACTTC
abundance: once; v_gene: TRBV7-8; j_gene: TRBJ2-7; d_gene: -; CDR3aa: CASSPRRGYEQYF; CDR3nt: TGTGCCAGCAGCCCTCGACGGGGCTACGAGCAGTACTTC
abundance: -; v_gene: TRBV18; j_gene: TRBJ2-3; d_gene: -; CDR3aa: CASSLGASRTDTQYF; CDR3nt: TGTGCCAGCTCCCTAGGGGCCAGTCGCACAGATACGCAGTATTTT
abundance: -; v_gene: TRBV4-2; j_gene: TRBJ1-1; d_gene: -; CDR3aa: CASSSTGGETEAFF; CDR3nt: TGTGCCAGCAGTTCGACAGGAGGAGAGACTGAAGCTTTCTTT
abundance: -; v_gene: TRBV27; j_gene: TRBJ1-6; d_gene: -; CDR3aa: CASSPPQSPLHF; CDR3nt: TGTGCCAGCAGTCCCCCCCAGTCACCCCTCCACTTT
abundance: -; v_gene: TRBV10-3; j_gene: TRBJ2-7; d_gene: -; CDR3aa: CAISEGPGHYSYEQYF; CDR3nt: TGTGCCATCAGTGAGGGGCCGGGACATTACTCCTACGAGCAGTACTTC
abundance: -; v_gene: TRBV7-6; j_gene: TRBJ2-7; d_gene: -; CDR3aa: CASSRPHGDSSYEQYF; CDR3nt: TGTGCCAGCAGCCGGCCCCACGGGGATAGCTCCTACGAGCAGTACTTC
abundance: -; v_gene: TRBV18; j_gene: TRBJ1-1; d_gene: -; CDR3aa: CASSPLRRGTEAFF; CDR3nt: TGTGCCAGCTCACCACTCCGGAGGGGGACTGAAGCTTTCTTT
abundance: -; v_gene: TRBV28; j_gene: TRBJ2-7; d_gene: -; CDR3aa: CASRLTGYGEDEQYF; CDR3nt: TGTGCCAGCAGACTAACAGGGTATGGGGAGGACGAGCAGTACTTC
abundance: -; v_gene: TRBV10-1; j_gene: TRBJ2-5; d_gene: -; CDR3aa: CASSELTGLQETQYF; CDR3nt: TGCGCCAGCAGTGAGTTAACCGGACTCCAAGAGACCCAGTACTTC
abundance: -; v_gene: TRBV5-6; j_gene: TRBJ2-7; d_gene: TRBD1; CDR3aa: CASSSFGTGPIHAHF; CDR3nt: TGTGCCAGCAGCTCCTTCGGGACAGGCCCTATACACGCACACTTC
abundance: -; v_gene: TRBV10-2; j_gene: TRBJ2-2; d_gene: TRBD1; CDR3aa: CASRQRQGGGGELFF; CDR3nt: TGCGCCAGCAGACAAAGACAGGGCGGTGGCGGGGAGCTGTTTTTT
abundance: -; v_gene: TRBV7-9; j_gene: TRBJ1-2; d_gene: -; CDR3aa: CASSLRTNNGYTF; CDR3nt: TGTGCCAGCAGCTTGCGAACAAATAATGGCTACACCTTC
abundance: -; v_gene: TRBV19; j_gene: TRBJ2-7; d_gene: -; CDR3aa: CASSFGLPNYEQYF; CDR3nt: TGTGCCAGTAGTTTCGGGCTCCCTAACTACGAGCAGTACTTC